This TCR beta chain was profiled in a study of blood T cell repertoires in COVID-19. Study background: From the United States, Italy and Spain came samples of acute and convalescent COVID-19.

This CDR3 has 13 residues. The V end was cut by 7 bases, the J end by 4 bases, with 13 bases between. The V gene's germline CDR1 is SNHLY and CDR2 FYNNEI. Method: immunoSEQ multiplex PCR; TCRdb's copy keeps in-frame clones and lacks some. The sample lists roughly 300,000 clones, 75% to 95% occurring once. The specimen was peripheral blood. The sequence was obtained from a woman aged 25 to 39 with COVID-19, enrolled during active disease. V and J are TRBV2 and TRBJ1-2, with D maybe TRBD1 (6 bases). CDR3 sequence: CASMEGGSYGYTF. CDR3 in DNA: TGTGCCAGCATGGAGGGGGGGTCCTATGGCTACACCTTC.